Shown below are 23 T cell receptor beta chains from a single sample sequenced in a study of blood T cells in healthy people across ages (dated by TCRdb to the mid-2010s). Library method: 5' RACE. The sample was run on an Illumina HiSeq 2500. A second PCR of roughly 7 to 11 cycles was performed with a sample-barcoded 5' primer and a J-beta primer mix. TCRdb cleaned the public reads at Q25 with fastp, built clones with MiXCR and kept in-frame beta chains. Each entry is one CDR3 protein sequence, shown with its most common DNA and genes. Here the sample has about 1.1 million distinct CDR3 sequences; around two fifths occur a single time. Around 13% of the sample comes from the top ten. Sequencing used blood. The origin of the receptors is a man aged 18 to 35 in good health.

This clonotype was picked up a small number of times. CDR3 DNA: TGTGCCAGCCACGACGGCCGGGGAGAGCAGTTCTTC. Encoded protein: CASHDGRGEQFF. The chain employs TRBV12-3 or TRBV12-4 and TRBJ2-1; tentative D call: TRBD2 (5 bases). Trimming shortened V by 8 bases and J by 10 bases, and 15 bases separated the two germline ends. This CDR3 is built from 12 residues.

This clonotype showed up just a few times. This chain connects TRBV27 to TRBJ1-1; D call uncertain. This CDR3 has 14 amino acids. Germline assignment: CDR1 MNHEY and CDR2 SMNVEV (reference sequence). Trimming left V 6 bases short and J 0 bases short, with 11 bases between. The CDR3 DNA reads as TGTGCCAGCAGCCCTCAGGTTATGAACACTGAAGCTTTCTTT. Its translation: CASSPQVMNTEAFF.

This clonotype was seen only a few times. V and J are TRBV6-2 or TRBV6-3 and TRBJ2-3; 10 positions agree with TRBD1. Looked up from germline, CDR1 is MNHEY and CDR2 is SVGEGT. With V trimmed by 8 bases and J by 4 bases, 9 bases remained unmatched. The CDR3 covers 15 residues. The CDR3 loop reads CASHLRDRGPDTQYF. The CDR3 DNA is TGTGCCAGCCATCTACGGGACAGGGGCCCAGATACGCAGTATTTT.

This clonotype was counted a few times. The chain is built from TRBV7-2 and TRBJ2-7; D is uncertain. CDR1 is SGHTA, CDR2 FQGNSA, per germline. The CDR3 is made up of 14 amino acids. Trimming shortened V by 2 bases and J by 7 bases, and 15 bases separated the two germline ends. The CDR3 nucleotides are TGTGCCAGCAGCTTACTGGGTCAAGGTGATGAGCAGTACTTC. Encoded protein: CASSLLGQGDEQYF.

The chain uses TRBV5-1 and TRBJ2-5; D might be TRBD2 (6 bases). Trimming took 0 bases from V and 6 from J, leaving 9 bases between them. Germline loops: CDR1 SGHRS, CDR2 YFSETQ. This CDR3 has 13 amino acids. CDR3 amino acids: CASSLGGMKTQYF. In DNA form, the CDR3 reads TGCGCCAGCAGCTTGGGCGGGATGAAGACCCAGTACTTC.

J is TRBJ2-3 and V is TRBV7-9; D might be TRBD1 or TRBD2, each matching 5 bases. The germline gives CDR1 SEHNR, CDR2 FQNEAQ (reference sequence). V was cut by 5 bases and J by 2 bases, with 11 bases left in between. CDR3 size: 14 residues. CDR3 sequence: CASSHSGHTDTQYF. Written as DNA, the CDR3 is TGTGCCAGCAGCCACAGCGGACACACAGATACGCAGTATTTT.

The chain carries TRBV5-1 and TRBJ2-1, with 10 bases fitting TRBD2. This CDR3 is 14 amino acids long. The germline CDR1 and CDR2 sequences are SGHRS and YFSETQ. V shed 5 bases and J 6 bases; nucleotides not matched to a gene: 5. The CDR3 DNA reads as TGCGCCAGCAGTGGGACTAGCGCTCCCAATGAGCAGTTCTTC. Amino acid sequence: CASSGTSAPNEQFF.

Notes on this clonotype: This clone may be a read error of a much larger clone one base away. The chain combines TRBV9 with TRBJ2-5; 7 bases are a match to TRBD1. With V trimmed by 4 bases and J by 11 bases, 23 bases remained unmatched. This CDR3 has 17 residues. The germline V gene encodes CDR1 SGDLS and CDR2 YYNGEE. The CDR3: CASSYTTATGSDNEQYF. The CDR3 DNA is TGTGCCAGCAGCTATACAACCGCGACAGGGTCCGACAATGAGCAGTACTTC.

The V call is TRBV7-9, the J call TRBJ1-2, with D maybe TRBD1 (5 bases). V was pared by 5 bases and J by 6 bases, with 16 bases between. This CDR3 is 14 amino acids long. Germline CDR1 reads SEHNR; CDR2 reads FQNEAQ (reference sequence). CDR3 nucleotide sequence: TGTGCCAGCAGCGCGGGGCCATTGGGGGATGGCTACACCTTC. Encoded protein: CASSAGPLGDGYTF. The full variable domain, in which reference TRBV7-9 and TRBJ1-2 provide the parts outside the CDR3, is DTGVSQNPRHKITKRGQNVTFRCDPISEHNRLYWYRQTLGQGPEFLTYFQNEAQLEKSRLLSDRFSAERPKGSFSTLEIQRTEQGDSAMYLCASSAGPLGDGYTFGSGTRLTVV.

The J gene is TRBJ1-6, the V gene TRBV20-1; the D gene is possibly TRBD1 (5 bases). This CDR3 has 17 residues. Trimming cost V 1 base and J 4 bases, with 17 bases left between them. Germline V gene data show CDR1 as DFQATT and CDR2 as SNEGSKA (reference sequence). CDR3 DNA: TGCAGTGCTAGAGTGGGGGACCCTGGGGATTATAATTCACCCCTCCACTTT. Translating gives CSARVGDPGDYNSPLHF.

The chain is built from TRBV7-2 and TRBJ2-7, with 10 bases matching TRBD2. The CDR3 extends over 15 amino acids. The ends lost 5 bases at V and 7 bases at J; junction bases unmatched: 11. The V gene's germline CDR1 is SGHTA and CDR2 FQGNSA. The CDR3 is CASSPPLTSGVEQYF. CDR3 DNA: TGTGCCAGCAGCCCTCCCCTAACTAGCGGGGTAGAGCAGTACTTC.

The chain is built from TRBV25-1 and TRBJ2-4; D call uncertain. CDR3 length equals 15 residues. CDR1 is MGHDK and CDR2 is SYGVNS in the germline V gene. The V end lost 4 bases, the J end lost 2 bases, and 12 bases lay between the germline ends. The CDR3 bases are TGTGCCAGCAGTGCCTTAGATTCTTCCAAAAACATTCAGTACTTC. Its protein is CASSALDSSKNIQYF.

This clonotype occurred a few times. The gene calls are TRBV6-2 or TRBV6-3 and TRBJ1-1; TRBD1 aligns across 8 bases. CDR1 and CDR2 from the germline V gene are MNHEY and SVGEGT. V gave up 4 bases and J gave up 6 bases; unmatched junction bases: 16. This CDR3 region has 17 residues. DNA for the CDR3: TGTGCCAGCAGTTCCCCCGCAGGGGGCGCGAGGGGCGCTGAAGCTTTCTTT. This codes for CASSSPAGGARGAEAFF.

This sequence joins TRBV4-1 and TRBJ2-1; weak D call: TRBD1 (5 bases). Germline assignment: CDR1 MGHRA and CDR2 YSYEKL. V lost 0 bases, J lost 7 bases, and 10 bases lay in between. This CDR3 has 14 amino acids. The CDR3 here is CASSQESGLNEQFF. In nucleotides, the CDR3 is TGCGCCAGCAGCCAAGAATCAGGGTTAAATGAGCAGTTCTTC.

For the CDR3, the DNA is TGTGCCAGCAGCCTGGGACAGACGCGAAACACCGGGGAGCTGTTTTTT. Translation: CASSLGQTRNTGELFF. The J gene is TRBJ2-2, the V gene TRBV27; TRBD1 agrees at 7 bases. The germline V gene encodes CDR1 MNHEY and CDR2 SMNVEV (reference sequence). Unmatched junction bases numbered 9, after V lost 6 bases and J lost 2 bases. This CDR3 is 16 amino acids long.

CDR3: CASSLLIGLAGVRNEQFF. The CDR3 DNA is TGTGCCAGCAGCTTACTCATCGGCCTAGCGGGGGTGAGGAATGAGCAGTTCTTC. The chain carries TRBV7-2 and TRBJ2-1; 10 bases fit TRBD2. The trim removed 2 bases at V and 7 bases at J, leaving 14 bases unmatched. Germline CDR1 reads SGHTA; CDR2 reads FQGNSA. The CDR3 has 18 amino acids.

The rearrangement uses TRBV5-1 and TRBJ2-5; TRBD1 might be the D (6 bases). The CDR3 is made up of 16 amino acids. CDR1 SGHRS and CDR2 YFSETQ come from the germline V gene. V gave up 0 bases and J gave up 3 bases, with 15 bases separating them. The CDR3 is CASSLVGGAGEETQYF. The CDR3 DNA reads TGCGCCAGCAGCTTGGTTGGGGGCGCGGGTGAAGAGACCCAGTACTTC.

This clonotype has a handful of counts. J is TRBJ2-4 and V is TRBV20-1; tentatively, D is TRBD2 (6 bases). V was cut by 5 bases and J by 4 bases, with 15 bases left in between. Germline CDR1 and CDR2: DFQATT and SNEGSKA (reference sequence). This CDR3 spans 14 amino acids. CDR3 in amino acids: CSALSPGGKNIQYF. The DNA of the CDR3 is TGCAGTGCTTTATCACCCGGGGGTAAAAACATTCAGTACTTC.

Here the CDR3 DNA reads TGTGCCAGCTCACCAGACAGGAGCACAGATACGCAGTATTTT. Its protein product is CASSPDRSTDTQYF. The rearrangement links TRBV18 to TRBJ2-3; a weak D match, TRBD1 (6 bases). This CDR3 has 14 residues. Germline loops: CDR1 KGHSH, CDR2 LQKENI. Between the trimmed V and J ends, which lost 2 bases and 0 bases, there was a span of 6 bases.

This clonotype was seen a few times. The chain employs TRBV20-1 and TRBJ1-5; 8 bases agree with TRBD1. Germline loops: CDR1 DFQATT, CDR2 SNEGSKA (reference sequence). This CDR3 spans 13 amino acids. For the CDR3, the DNA is TGCAGCGGACAGGGTATTAGCAATCAGCCCCAGCATTTT. It encodes CSGQGISNQPQHF.

This clonotype was picked up a small number of times. The genes are TRBV29-1 and TRBJ1-4, with 10 nucleotides matching TRBD1. The length of the CDR3 is 14 residues. Trimming took 5 bases from V and 10 from J; bases not matched to a gene: 10. Germline lookup yields CDR1 SQVTM and CDR2 ANQGSEA. CDR3 residues: CSVRRTGGIGKLFF. The CDR3 nucleotides read TGCAGCGTTCGAAGGACAGGGGGTATCGGAAAACTGTTTTTT.

This clonotype was detected only a few times. This sequence joins TRBV20-1 and TRBJ2-3; 9 nucleotides line up with TRBD2. V shed 5 bases, J shed 4 bases, and the junction held 4 bases outside the gene matches. Germline V gene data show CDR1 as DFQATT and CDR2 as SNEGSKA (reference sequence). The CDR3 contains 13 residues. CDR3 DNA sequence: TGCAGTGCTTTGACTAGCGGTCCAGATACGCAGTATTTT. Protein product: CSALTSGPDTQYF.

This chain links TRBV6-1 with TRBJ2-7, with 9 positions matching TRBD1. The V gene's germline CDR1 is MNHNS and CDR2 SASEGT. This CDR3 comprises 15 residues. Trimming took 1 base from V and 1 from J; bases not matched to a gene: 2. CDR3 DNA: TGTGCCAGCAGTGAAGACAGGGGGCTTTCCTACGAGCAGTACTTC. Translating gives CASSEDRGLSYEQYF.